This T cell receptor beta chain emerged from a study of type 1 regulatory T cells. The overall study: This in vitro CD4 product, T-allo10, is enriched for Tr1 cells and alloantigen-specific.

TCRdb processed the reads anew with MiXCR; each CDR3 protein has one entry. The sample holds tens of thousands of distinct CDR3 sequences, roughly two thirds seen once. A remark on this clonotype: The target antigen is unknown.

T-allo10 cells from the graft donor were described as anergic, host-alloantigen-specific, and alloantigen-specific suppressors. This TCR was recovered from a human donor in good health. Sequenced input: cultured T cells, either the whole culture or a sorted T cell fraction (not recorded which). The subset is: Tr1-enriched cell product generated in vitro against host alloantigens.

The CDR3 DNA reads as TGTGCCAGCAGCTTAGGGCCAGGGGCTGGCAATCAGCCCCAGCATTTT. It yields the protein CASSLGPGAGNQPQHF. The gene calls are TRBV7-9 and TRBJ1-5; D might be TRBD1 (6 bases). Germline V CDR1 and CDR2: SEHNR, FQNEAQ (reference sequence). This CDR3 spans 16 amino acids. The germline V and J ends were trimmed by 1 base and 2 bases, with 12 bases remaining between them.